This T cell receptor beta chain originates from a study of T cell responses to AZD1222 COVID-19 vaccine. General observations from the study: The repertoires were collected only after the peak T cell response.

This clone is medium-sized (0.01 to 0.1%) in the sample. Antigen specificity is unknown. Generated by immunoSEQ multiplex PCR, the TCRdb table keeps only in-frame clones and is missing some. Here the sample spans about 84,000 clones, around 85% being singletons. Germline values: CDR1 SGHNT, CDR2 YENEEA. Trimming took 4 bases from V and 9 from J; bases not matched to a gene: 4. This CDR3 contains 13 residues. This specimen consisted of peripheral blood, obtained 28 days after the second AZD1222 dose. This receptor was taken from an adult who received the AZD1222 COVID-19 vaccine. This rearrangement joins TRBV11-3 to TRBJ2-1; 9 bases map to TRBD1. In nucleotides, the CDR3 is TGTGCCAGCAGCTCCACAGGGGGCACTGAGCAGTTCTTC. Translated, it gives CASSSTGGTEQFF. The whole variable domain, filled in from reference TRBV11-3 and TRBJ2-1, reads EAGVVQSPRYKIIEKKQPVAFWCNPISGHNTLYWYLQNLGQGPELLIRYENEEAVDDSQLPKDRFSAERLKGVDSTLKIQPAELGDSAVYLCASSSTGGTEQFFGPGTRLTVL.